This TCR beta chain was sequenced in a study of cytotoxic CD8 clonotypes in ibrutinib-treated CLL. Per the germline V gene, CDR1 is SGHTS and CDR2 is YDEGEE. Trimming cost V 4 bases and J 7 bases, with 11 bases left between them. The CDR3 extends over 12 amino acids. Profiling relied on immunoSEQ multiplex PCR, and the TCRdb table lists in-frame clones only, not all of them. Of more than 140,000 clones detected, around 77% appear once; the ten largest clones hold around 30%. This chain links TRBV5-8 with TRBJ1-2; D unresolved. Sequencing was performed on PBMCs, taken after 12 months of ibrutinib treatment. This sequence originates from a human donor with chronic lymphocytic leukemia. The CDR3 bases are TGTGCCAGCAGCCGGGAGTTCGGTGGCTACACCTTC. As protein: CASSREFGGYTF.